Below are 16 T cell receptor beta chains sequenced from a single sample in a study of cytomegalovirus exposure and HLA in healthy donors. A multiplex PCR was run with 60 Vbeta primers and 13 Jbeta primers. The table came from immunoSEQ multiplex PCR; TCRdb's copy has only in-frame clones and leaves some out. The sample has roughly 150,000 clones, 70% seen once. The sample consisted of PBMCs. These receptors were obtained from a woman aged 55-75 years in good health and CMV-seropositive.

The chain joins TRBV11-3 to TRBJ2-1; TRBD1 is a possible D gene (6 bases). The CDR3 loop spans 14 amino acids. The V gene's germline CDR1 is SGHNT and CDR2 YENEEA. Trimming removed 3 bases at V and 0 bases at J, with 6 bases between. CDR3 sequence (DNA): TGTGCCAGCAGCTTGACAGGCTCCTACAATGAGCAGTTCTTC. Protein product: CASSLTGSYNEQFF.

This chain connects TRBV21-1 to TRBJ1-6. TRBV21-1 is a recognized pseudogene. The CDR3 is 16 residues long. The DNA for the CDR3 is TGTGCCAGGGGGCGGGGGGCACGCCAGATGAGTTCACCCCTCCACTTT. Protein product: CARGRGARQMSSPLHF.

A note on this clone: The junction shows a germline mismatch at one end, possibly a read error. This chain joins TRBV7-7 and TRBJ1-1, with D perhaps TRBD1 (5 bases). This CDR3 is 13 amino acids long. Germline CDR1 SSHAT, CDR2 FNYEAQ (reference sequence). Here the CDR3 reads CASSPLTDTEAFF. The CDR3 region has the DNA TGTGCTAGCAGCCCCCTGACAGACACTGAAGCTTTCTTT. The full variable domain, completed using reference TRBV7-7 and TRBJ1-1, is GAGVSQSPRYKVTKRGQDVTLRCDPISSHATLYWYQQALGQGPEFLTYFNYEAQPDKSGLPSDRFSAERPEGSISTLTIQRTEQRDSAMYRCASSPLTDTEAFFGQGTRLTVV.

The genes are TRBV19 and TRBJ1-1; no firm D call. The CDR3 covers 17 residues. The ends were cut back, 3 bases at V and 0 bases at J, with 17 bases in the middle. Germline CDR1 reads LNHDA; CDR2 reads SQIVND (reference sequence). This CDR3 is CASSIRVSGGMNTEAFF. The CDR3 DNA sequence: TGTGCCAGTAGTATTCGGGTCTCTGGAGGCATGAACACTGAAGCTTTCTTT.

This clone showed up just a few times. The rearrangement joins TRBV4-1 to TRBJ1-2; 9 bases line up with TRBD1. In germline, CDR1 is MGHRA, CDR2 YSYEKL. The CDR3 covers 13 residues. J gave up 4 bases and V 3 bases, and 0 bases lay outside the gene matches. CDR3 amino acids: CASSQGQGYGYTF. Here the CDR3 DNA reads TGCGCCAGCAGCCAGGGACAGGGCTATGGCTACACCTTC.

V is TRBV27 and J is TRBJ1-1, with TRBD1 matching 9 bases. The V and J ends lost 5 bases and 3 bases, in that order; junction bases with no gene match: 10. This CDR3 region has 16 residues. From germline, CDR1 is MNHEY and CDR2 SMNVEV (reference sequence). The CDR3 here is CASSPRTTGGDTEAFF. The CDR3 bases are TGTGCCAGCAGTCCTCGGACGACAGGGGGTGACACTGAAGCTTTCTTT.

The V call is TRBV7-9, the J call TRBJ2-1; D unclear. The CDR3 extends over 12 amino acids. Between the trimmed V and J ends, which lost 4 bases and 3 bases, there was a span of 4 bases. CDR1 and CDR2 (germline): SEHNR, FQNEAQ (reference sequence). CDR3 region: CASSSIYNEQFF. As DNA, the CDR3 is TGTGCCAGCAGCTCAATCTACAATGAGCAGTTCTTC.

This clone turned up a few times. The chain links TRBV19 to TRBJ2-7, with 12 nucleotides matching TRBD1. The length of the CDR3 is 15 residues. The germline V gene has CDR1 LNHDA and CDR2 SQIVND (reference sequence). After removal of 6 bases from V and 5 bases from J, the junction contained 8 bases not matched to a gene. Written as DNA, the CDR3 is TGTGCCAGTAGCCCTCCCCGGGACAGGGGGCACGAGCAGTACTTC. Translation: CASSPPRDRGHEQYF.

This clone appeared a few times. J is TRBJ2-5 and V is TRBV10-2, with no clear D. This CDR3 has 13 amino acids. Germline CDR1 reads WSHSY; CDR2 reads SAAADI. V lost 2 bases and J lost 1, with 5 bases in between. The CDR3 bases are TGCGCCAGCAGTGAGGAGGCCCAAGAGACCCAGTACTTC. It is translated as CASSEEAQETQYF.

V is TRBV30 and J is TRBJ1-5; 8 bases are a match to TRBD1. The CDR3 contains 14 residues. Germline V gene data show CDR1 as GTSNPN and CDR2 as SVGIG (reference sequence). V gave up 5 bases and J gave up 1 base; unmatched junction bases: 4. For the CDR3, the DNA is TGTGCCTGGCAGACAGGGGAGAGCAATCAGCCCCAGCATTTT. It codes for CAWQTGESNQPQHF. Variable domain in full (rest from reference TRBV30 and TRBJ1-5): SQTIHQWPATLVQPVGSPLSLECTVEGTSNPNLYWYRQAAGRGLQLLFYSVGIGQISSEVPQNLSASRPQDRQFILSSKKLLLSDSGFYLCAWQTGESNQPQHFGDGTRLSIL.

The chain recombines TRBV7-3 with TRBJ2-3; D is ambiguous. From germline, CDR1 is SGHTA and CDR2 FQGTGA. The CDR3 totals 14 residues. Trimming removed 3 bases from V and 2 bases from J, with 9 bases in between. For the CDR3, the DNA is TGTGCCAGCAGCTTCGGAGTGAACACAGATACGCAGTATTTT. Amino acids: CASSFGVNTDTQYF.

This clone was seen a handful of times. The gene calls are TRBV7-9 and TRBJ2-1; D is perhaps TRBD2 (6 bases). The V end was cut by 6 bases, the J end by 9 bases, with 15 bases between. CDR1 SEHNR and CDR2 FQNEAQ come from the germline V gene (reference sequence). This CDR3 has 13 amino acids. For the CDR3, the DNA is TGTGCCAGCAGGCCCGGAGGGCCGGGTGAGCAGTTCTTC. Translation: CASRPGGPGEQFF.

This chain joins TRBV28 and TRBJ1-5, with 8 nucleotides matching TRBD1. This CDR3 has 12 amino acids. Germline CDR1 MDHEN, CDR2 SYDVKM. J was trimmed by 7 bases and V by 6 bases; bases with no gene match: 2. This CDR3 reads CASRQGVQPQHF. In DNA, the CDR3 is TGTGCCAGCAGACAGGGGGTCCAGCCCCAGCATTTT.

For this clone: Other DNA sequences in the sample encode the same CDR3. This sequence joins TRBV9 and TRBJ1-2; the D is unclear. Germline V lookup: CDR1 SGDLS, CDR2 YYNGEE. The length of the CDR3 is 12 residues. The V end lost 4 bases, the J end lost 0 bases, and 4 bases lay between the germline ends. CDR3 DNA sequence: TGTGCCAGCAGCCTATCTAACTATGGCTACACCTTC. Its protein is CASSLSNYGYTF.

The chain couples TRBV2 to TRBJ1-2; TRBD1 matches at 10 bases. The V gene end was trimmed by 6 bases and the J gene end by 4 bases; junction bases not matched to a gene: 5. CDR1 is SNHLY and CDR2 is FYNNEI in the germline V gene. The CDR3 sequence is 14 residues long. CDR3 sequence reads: CASRPGQGLYGYTF. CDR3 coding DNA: TGTGCCAGCAGACCGGGACAGGGGCTCTATGGCTACACCTTC.

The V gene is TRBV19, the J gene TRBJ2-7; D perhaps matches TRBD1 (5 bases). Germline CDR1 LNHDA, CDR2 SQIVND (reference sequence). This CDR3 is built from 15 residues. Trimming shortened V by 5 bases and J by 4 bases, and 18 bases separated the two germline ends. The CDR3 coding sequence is TGTGCCAGTAGTCGGGCCCCTGACAGTCGTTACGAGCAGTACTTC. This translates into CASSRAPDSRYEQYF.